The clone carrying this T cell receptor beta chain was recorded once. Measured with immunoSEQ multiplex PCR; TCRdb has only the in-frame clones, and not every one. The data contain 70,000 or so clones, approximately 81% of them singletons. The data were obtained in a study of PD-L1 blockade in urothelial cancer. Study overall: Every 3 weeks, patients received intravenous atezolizumab 1,200 mg, beginning 2014.

The CDR3 has 16 residues. The V segment lost 4 bases and the J segment 0 bases; nucleotides outside the gene matches: 5. Per the germline V gene, CDR1 is SGHNT and CDR2 is YYREEE (reference sequence). Sequenced material: PBMCs, taken around atezolizumab (anti-PD-L1) treatment. The chain couples TRBV5-4 to TRBJ2-4, with 9 bases identical to TRBD1. This sequence originates from a man between 65 and 85 years old with urothelial cancer. This CDR3 reads CASSPTGGLAKNIQYF. In DNA form, the CDR3 reads TGTGCCAGCAGCCCAACAGGGGGCCTAGCCAAAAACATTCAGTACTTC.